This entry features one TCR beta chain sequence. Its antigen is undetermined. The CDR3 spans 12 residues. Germline values: CDR1 MDHEN, CDR2 SYDVKM. This specimen belongs to a study of T cells expressing NK-cell markers. As for the study in general: TCR beta repertoires came from sorted CD3+CD56+NKG2C+, CD3+CD56+NKG2C- and CD3+CD56-NKG2C+ T cells. Seven of the eight sequenced donors were HCMV-seropositive; one was seronegative. Study outcomes and limitations: The CD3+CD56-NKG2C+ fraction of several donors was also led by these clonotypes.

For each CDR3 protein, TCRdb gives one entry from its re-call of the 5' RACE reads, without DNA. The sample yields about 460,000 distinct CDR3 sequences, of which the top ten take up 1.4%. Input material: blood T cells: a sorted CD56 or NKG2C T cell subset, CD4+ or CD8+ T cells, or bulk PBMC T cells (not recorded which). The TCR comes from a woman in her fifties or sixties in good health. This chain uses TRBV28 with TRBJ1-2; TCRdb names TRBD1, which stays unverified in the absence of DNA. CDR3 region: CASQQGASGYTF.